This T cell receptor beta chain was captured in a study of CD8+ T cells in alopecia areata. RNA extraction and reverse transcription yielded cDNA as sequencing template. Profiled with immunoSEQ multiplex PCR; TCRdb holds only in-frame clones, not every one. This table has 98,000 or so clones, 45% to 60% appearing once. Trimming removed 3 bases from V and 0 bases from J, with 9 bases in between. CDR3 length equals 15 residues. Germline V gives CDR1 MNHEY, CDR2 SMNVEV (reference sequence). The receptor's source is a human donor with alopecia areata. The gene calls are TRBV27 and TRBJ2-1, with D tentatively TRBD2 (5 bases). Material: NKG2D-low CD8+ T cells sorted from blood. This chain's CDR3 is CASSLLGSSYNEQFF. CDR3 in DNA: TGTGCCAGCAGTTTGCTGGGGAGCTCCTACAATGAGCAGTTCTTC.